These 12 T cell receptor beta chains originate from one sample sequenced in a study of T cell responses to AZD1222 COVID-19 vaccine. Generated by immunoSEQ multiplex PCR, the TCRdb table keeps only in-frame clones and is missing some. In the table there are 100,000 to 120,000 clones, about 85% of which are singletons. Sequencing was performed on peripheral blood, taken on day 0 of AZD1222 vaccination. The source is an adult in good health.

The chain couples TRBV6-6 to TRBJ2-7; perhaps TRBD2 as D (6 bases). Germline CDR1 and CDR2: MNHNY and SVGAGI (reference sequence). The CDR3 contains 10 residues. V was pared by 6 bases and J by 9 bases, with 9 bases between. The CDR3 nucleotides are TGTGCCAGCAGGGAGGGTGTGCAGTACTTC. Encoded protein: CASREGVQYF.

V and J are TRBV11-3 and TRBJ1-1; D gene ambiguous. The CDR3 totals 13 residues. Germline CDR1 and CDR2: SGHNT and YENEEA. V was clipped by 6 bases and J by 5 bases, with 13 bases between them. CDR3 loop: CASSVTSVTEAFF. The CDR3 nucleotides read TGTGCCAGCAGTGTGACCTCAGTAACTGAAGCTTTCTTT. Based on the CDR3 plus reference TRBV11-3 and TRBJ1-1, the full variable domain is EAGVVQSPRYKIIEKKQPVAFWCNPISGHNTLYWYLQNLGQGPELLIRYENEEAVDDSQLPKDRFSAERLKGVDSTLKIQPAELGDSAVYLCASSVTSVTEAFFGQGTRLTVV.

The gene calls are TRBV6-1 and TRBJ2-1, with D possibly matching TRBD1 (7 bases). In germline, CDR1 is MNHNS, CDR2 SASEGT. Trimming removed 0 bases from V and 6 bases from J, with 15 bases in between. This CDR3 contains 16 residues. CDR3 in DNA: TGTGCCAGCAGTGAAGCAAGCGGGCAGGGGGGCAATGAGCAGTTCTTC. Protein product: CASSEASGQGGNEQFF.

The rearrangement uses TRBV19 and TRBJ1-2, with D possibly matching TRBD1 (5 bases). The CDR3 is 14 amino acids. The germline V and J ends were trimmed by 7 bases and 9 bases, with 21 bases remaining between them. Germline values: CDR1 LNHDA, CDR2 SQIVND (reference sequence). CDR3 region: CASTTTRGGSSYTF. In DNA, the CDR3 is TGTGCCAGTACTACAACCCGGGGGGGGAGCAGCTACACCTTC. Full variable domain (remainder filled in from reference TRBV19 and TRBJ1-2): DGGITQSPKYLFRKEGQNVTLSCEQNLNHDAMYWYRQDPGQGLRLIYYSQIVNDFQKGDIAEGYSVSREKKESFPLTVTSAQKNPTAFYLCASTTTRGGSSYTFGSGTRLTVV.

V usage is TRBV12-3 or TRBV12-4 and J usage is TRBJ2-5; maybe TRBD2 (5 bases). The CDR3 consists of 13 residues. Trimming stripped 5 bases from V and 1 base from J, with 8 bases between. The CDR3 here is CASSPGSQETQYF. Here the CDR3 DNA reads TGTGCCAGCAGTCCGGGGTCCCAAGAGACCCAGTACTTC.

The V and J genes are TRBV14 and TRBJ2-2; 7 nucleotides match TRBD2. Germline CDR1 SGHDN, CDR2 FVKESK. CDR3 length: 18 residues. V was pared by 1 base and J by 5 bases, with 13 bases of the junction left unmatched. CDR3 nucleotide sequence: TGTGCCAGCAGCCAAGGACAGTTTTGGGGCGGGGGAACCGGGGAGCTGTTTTTT. Its protein is CASSQGQFWGGGTGELFF.

CDR3 region: CASSQALISAPLHF. CDR3 DNA sequence: TGTGCCAGCAGCCAAGCCCTAATTTCGGCACCCCTCCACTTT. The rearrangement uses TRBV3-1 (or the pseudogene TRBV3-2) and TRBJ1-6; D is unresolved. CDR3 length: 14 amino acids. CDR1 and CDR2 (germline): LGHDT, YNNKEL (reference sequence). The V gene lost 1 base and the J gene lost 11 bases, with 12 bases spanning the gap.

The rearrangement links TRBV28 to TRBJ2-3; 8 bases align to TRBD2. The germline V gene has CDR1 MDHEN and CDR2 SYDVKM. The CDR3 totals 15 residues. V lost 4 bases to trimming and J lost 5 bases; unmatched junction nucleotides: 8. As DNA, the CDR3 is TGTGCCAGCAGTTCCCCGGGGGGGCTTAGAGATACGCAGTATTTT. Protein sequence: CASSSPGGLRDTQYF.

This chain uses TRBV3-1 (or the pseudogene TRBV3-2) with TRBJ1-2; 9 nucleotides line up with TRBD1. CDR1 and CDR2 from the germline V gene are LGHDT and YNNKEL (reference sequence). The CDR3 sequence is 15 residues long. After removal of 1 base from V and 5 bases from J, the junction contained 5 bases not matched to a gene. CDR3 loop: CASSQGGQGRYGYTF. CDR3 sequence (DNA): TGTGCCAGCAGCCAAGGGGGACAGGGCCGATATGGCTACACCTTC.

This chain uses TRBV7-2 with TRBJ1-6, with 7 bases identical to TRBD1. Germline V CDR1 and CDR2: SGHTA, FQGNSA. This CDR3 region has 15 residues. The trim removed 5 bases at V and 5 bases at J, leaving 6 bases unmatched. As DNA, the CDR3 is TGTGCCAGCAGCCCACAGGGGATGGATAATTCACCCCTCCACTTT. This sequence encodes CASSPQGMDNSPLHF.

This chain links TRBV30 with TRBJ1-2; D is possibly TRBD1 (6 bases). Germline assignment: CDR1 GTSNPN and CDR2 SVGIG (reference sequence). V was pared by 3 bases and J by 2 bases, with 13 bases between. The CDR3 extends over 14 amino acids. The CDR3 DNA is TGTGCCTGGAGGTCCCAAACAGGGAACTATGGCTACACCTTC. Its protein product is CAWRSQTGNYGYTF.

This chain connects TRBV19 to TRBJ1-2, with TRBD1 identical over 7 bases. This CDR3 is 16 amino acids long. V shed 6 bases and J 2 bases; nucleotides not matched to a gene: 12. Looked up from germline, CDR1 is LNHDA and CDR2 is SQIVND (reference sequence). The CDR3 nucleotides read TGTGCCAGTAGCCTCGCGACAGGGTACGAGAACTATGGCTACACCTTC. As protein: CASSLATGYENYGYTF.